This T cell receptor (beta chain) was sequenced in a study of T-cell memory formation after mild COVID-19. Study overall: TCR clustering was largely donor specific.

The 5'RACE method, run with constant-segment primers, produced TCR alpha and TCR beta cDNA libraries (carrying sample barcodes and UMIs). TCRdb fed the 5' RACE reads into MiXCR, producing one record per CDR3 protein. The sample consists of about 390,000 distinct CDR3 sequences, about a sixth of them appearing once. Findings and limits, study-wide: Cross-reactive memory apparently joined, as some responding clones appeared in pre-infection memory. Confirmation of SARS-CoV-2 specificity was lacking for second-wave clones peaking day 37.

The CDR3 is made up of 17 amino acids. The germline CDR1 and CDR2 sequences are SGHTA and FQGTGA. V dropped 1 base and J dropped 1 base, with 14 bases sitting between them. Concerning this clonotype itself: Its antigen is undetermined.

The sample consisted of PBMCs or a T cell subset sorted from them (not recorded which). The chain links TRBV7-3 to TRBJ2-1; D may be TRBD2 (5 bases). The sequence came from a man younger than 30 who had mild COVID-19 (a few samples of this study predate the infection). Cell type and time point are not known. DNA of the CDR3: TGTGCCAGCAGCTTAAAGTTGGAGCGGCCGTCCTACAATGAGCAGTTCTTC. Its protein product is CASSLKLERPSYNEQFF.